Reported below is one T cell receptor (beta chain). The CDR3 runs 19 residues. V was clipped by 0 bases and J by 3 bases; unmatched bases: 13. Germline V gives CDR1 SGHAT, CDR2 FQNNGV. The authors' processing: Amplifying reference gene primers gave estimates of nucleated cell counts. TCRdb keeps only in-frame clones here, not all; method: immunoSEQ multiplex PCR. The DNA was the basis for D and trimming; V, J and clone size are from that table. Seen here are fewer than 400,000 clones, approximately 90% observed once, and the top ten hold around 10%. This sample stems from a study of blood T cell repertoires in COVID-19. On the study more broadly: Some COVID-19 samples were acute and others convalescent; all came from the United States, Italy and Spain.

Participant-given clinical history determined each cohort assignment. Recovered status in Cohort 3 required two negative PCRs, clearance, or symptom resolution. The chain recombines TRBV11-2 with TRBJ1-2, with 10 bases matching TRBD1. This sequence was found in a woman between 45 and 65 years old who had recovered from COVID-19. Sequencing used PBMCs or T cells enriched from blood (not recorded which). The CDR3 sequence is CASSLDAPRGDRGYYGYTF. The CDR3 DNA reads TGTGCCAGCAGCTTAGATGCCCCCAGGGGGGACAGGGGATACTATGGCTACACCTTC.